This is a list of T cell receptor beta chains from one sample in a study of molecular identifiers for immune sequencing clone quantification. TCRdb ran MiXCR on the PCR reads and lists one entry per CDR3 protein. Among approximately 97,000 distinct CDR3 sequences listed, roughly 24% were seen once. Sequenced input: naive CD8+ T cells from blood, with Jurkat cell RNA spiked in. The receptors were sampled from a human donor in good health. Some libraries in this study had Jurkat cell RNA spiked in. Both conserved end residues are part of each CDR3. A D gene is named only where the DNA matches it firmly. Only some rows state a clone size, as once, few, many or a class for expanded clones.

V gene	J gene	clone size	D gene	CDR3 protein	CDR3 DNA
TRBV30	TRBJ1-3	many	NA	CAWEVQSGNTIYF	TGTGCCTGGGAGGTACAGTCTGGAAACACCATATATTTT
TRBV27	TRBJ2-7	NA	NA	CASRELYDWGSEQYF	TGTGCCAGCAGAGAATTGTATGATTGGGGCTCCGAGCAGTACTTC
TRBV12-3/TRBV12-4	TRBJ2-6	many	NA	CASSFTRILSVEANVLTF	TGTGCCAGCAGTTTTACCAGGATACTATCCGTGGAGGCCAACGTCCTGACTTTC
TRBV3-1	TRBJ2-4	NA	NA	CASSQGAQGTFLAKNIQYF	TGTGCCAGCAGCCAGGGGGCACAGGGGACTTTCCTAGCCAAAAACATTCAGTACTTC
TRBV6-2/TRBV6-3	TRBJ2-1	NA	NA	CASTNPRPMGGEQFF	TGTGCCAGCACCAACCCTCGCCCGATGGGGGGTGAGCAGTTCTTC
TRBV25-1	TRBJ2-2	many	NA	CASSENAGELFF	TGTGCCAGCAGTGAGAATGCCGGGGAGCTGTTTTTT
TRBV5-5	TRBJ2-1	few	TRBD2	CASSIIGGLASSYNEQFF	TGTGCCAGCAGCATTATTGGGGGACTAGCGAGCTCCTACAATGAGCAGTTCTTC
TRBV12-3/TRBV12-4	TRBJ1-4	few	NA	CASSLTGHSEKLFF	TGTGCCAGCAGTTTGACAGGCCACTCCGAAAAACTGTTTTTT
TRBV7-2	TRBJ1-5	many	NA	CASSWYRDADQPQHF	TGTGCCAGCAGCTGGTACCGGGACGCGGATCAGCCCCAGCATTTT
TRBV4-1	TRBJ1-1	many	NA	CASSQVPETEAFF	TGCGCCAGCAGCCAAGTCCCGGAGACTGAAGCTTTCTTT
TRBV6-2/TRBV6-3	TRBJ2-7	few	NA	CASSWGSEQYF	TGTGCCAGCTCCTGGGGAAGCGAGCAGTACTTC
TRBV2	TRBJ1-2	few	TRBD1	CASSDLDRAYGYTF	TGTGCCAGCAGTGATTTGGACAGGGCCTATGGCTACACCTTC
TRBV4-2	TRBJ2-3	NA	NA	CASSQVQGLTSTDTQYF	TGTGCCAGCAGCCAGGTACAGGGCCTAACTAGCACAGATACGCAGTATTTT
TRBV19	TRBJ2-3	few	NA	CASSIGTRGAWDTQYF	TGTGCCAGTAGTATTGGGACTCGCGGGGCGTGGGATACGCAGTATTTT
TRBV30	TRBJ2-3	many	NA	CAWSVLGGADTQYF	TGTGCCTGGAGTGTACTGGGGGGAGCAGATACGCAGTATTTT
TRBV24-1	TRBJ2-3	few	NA	CATSGPGITDTQYF	TGTGCCACCAGTGGGCCGGGGATCACAGATACGCAGTATTTT
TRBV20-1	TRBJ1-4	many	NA	CSARALGITNEKLFF	TGCAGTGCTAGAGCCCTAGGGATCACTAATGAAAAACTGTTTTTT
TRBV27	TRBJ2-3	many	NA	CASSLLTGGVSTDTQYF	TGTGCCAGCAGTCTACTAACTGGCGGGGTCAGCACAGATACGCAGTATTTT
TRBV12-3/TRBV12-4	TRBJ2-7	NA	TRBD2	CASSFGLASHEQYF	TGTGCCAGCAGTTTTGGACTAGCGTCCCACGAGCAGTACTTC
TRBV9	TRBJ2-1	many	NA	CASSDRNEQFF	TGTGCCAGCAGTGACAGAAATGAGCAGTTCTTC
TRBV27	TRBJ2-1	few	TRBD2	CASSSAGVAGPNEQFF	TGTGCCAGCAGTTCAGCCGGGGTAGCGGGGCCCAATGAGCAGTTCTTC
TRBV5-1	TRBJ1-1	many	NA	CASSFSQAGFEAFF	TGCGCCAGCAGCTTCTCACAGGCCGGTTTTGAAGCTTTCTTT
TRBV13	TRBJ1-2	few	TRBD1	CASSLEVGRGRNGYTF	TGTGCCAGCAGCTTAGAGGTCGGCAGGGGGAGGAACGGCTACACCTTC
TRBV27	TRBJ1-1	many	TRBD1	CASSLETGGLGTEAFF	TGTGCCAGCAGTTTAGAAACAGGGGGGCTCGGCACTGAAGCTTTCTTT
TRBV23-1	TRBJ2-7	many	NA	CASSQMTGATYEQYF	TGCGCCAGCAGTCAAATGACAGGCGCGACATACGAGCAGTACTTC
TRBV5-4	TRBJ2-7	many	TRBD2	CASSLWGGGEEQYF	TGTGCCAGCAGCTTGTGGGGGGGAGGGGAGGAGCAGTACTTC
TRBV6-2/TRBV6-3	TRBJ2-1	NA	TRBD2	CASSFTFRTSPDNEQVF	TGTGCCAGCAGTTTCACCTTTAGGACTAGCCCCGACAATGAGCAGGTCTTC
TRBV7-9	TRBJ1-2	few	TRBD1	CASSPSRGEGYGYTF	TGTGCCAGCAGCCCAAGCAGGGGGGAGGGCTATGGCTACACCTTC
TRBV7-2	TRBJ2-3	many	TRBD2	CASSLGGTTTDTQYF	TGTGCCAGCAGCTTAGGTGGGACTACCACAGATACGCAGTATTTT
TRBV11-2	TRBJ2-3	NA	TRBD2	CASSLDPPDAWTSGRAVVTDTQYF	TGTGCCAGCAGCTTAGACCCCCCAGATGCTTGGACTAGCGGGAGGGCTGTTGTCACAGATACGCAGTATTTT
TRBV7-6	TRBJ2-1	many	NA	CASSPRQGSDEQFF	TGTGCCAGCAGCCCCCGTCAGGGGAGCGATGAGCAGTTCTTC
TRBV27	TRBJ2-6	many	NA	CASSEYSGANVLTF	TGTGCCAGCAGTGAATATTCTGGGGCCAACGTCCTGACTTTC
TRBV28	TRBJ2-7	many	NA	CASSFAGYREQYF	TGTGCCAGCAGTTTTGCGGGATATCGCGAGCAGTACTTC
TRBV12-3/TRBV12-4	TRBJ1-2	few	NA	CASSYGTGMGYTF	TGTGCCAGCAGTTACGGGACGGGGATGGGCTACACCTTC
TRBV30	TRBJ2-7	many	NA	CAWSVLGGAGEQYF	TGTGCCTGGAGTGTGCTTGGTGGGGCTGGTGAGCAGTACTTC
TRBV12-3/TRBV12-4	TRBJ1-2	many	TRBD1	CASTLGTGGYGYTF	TGTGCCAGCACTCTGGGGACAGGGGGCTATGGCTACACCTTC
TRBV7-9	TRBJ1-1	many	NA	CASSEINTEAFF	TGTGCCAGCAGCGAAATCAACACTGAAGCTTTCTTT
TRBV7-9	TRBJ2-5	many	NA	CASSPPESETQYF	TGTGCCAGCAGCCCCCCCGAATCAGAGACCCAGTACTTC
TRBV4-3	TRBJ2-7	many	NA	CASSQDIAWEQYF	TGCGCCAGCAGCCAAGACATAGCTTGGGAGCAGTACTTC
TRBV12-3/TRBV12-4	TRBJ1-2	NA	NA	CASSPRGMSKANYGYTF	TGTGCCAGCAGTCCGAGGGGTATGAGTAAAGCTAACTATGGCTACACCTTC
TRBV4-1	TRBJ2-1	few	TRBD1	CASSQETGYQEQFF	TGCGCCAGCAGCCAAGAGACAGGGTACCAGGAGCAGTTCTTC
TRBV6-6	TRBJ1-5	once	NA	CASSYLAGWDQPQHF	TGTGCCAGCAGTTACTTGGCAGGGTGGGATCAGCCCCAGCATTTT